This is a list of T cell receptor beta chains from one sample in a study of identical twins. In TCRdb, the 5' RACE reads were re-called with MiXCR into one record per CDR3 protein. This table has about 210,000 distinct CDR3 sequences, about a tenth appearing once. The source material was memory (CD45RO+) T cells sorted from blood. The source of these receptors is a young woman in good health. The CDR3 runs from the conserved cysteine through the conserved F or W. The order of the fields is clone size, CDR3 length, V gene, D gene, J gene, CDR3 protein, CDR3 DNA. D genes are given only for firm matches. For some rows the clone size is stated as once, few or many, or as a class when expanded; others skip it.

>NA|14|TRBV5-1|TRBD1|TRBJ1-2
CASSRQGADYGYTF
TGCGCCAGCAGCAGACAGGGGGCGGACTATGGCTACACCTTC
>NA|13|TRBV27|NA|TRBJ1-6
CASRRDPNSPLHF
TGTGCCAGCAGACGGGATCCGAATTCACCCCTCCACTTT
>few|16|TRBV21-1|NA|TRBJ2-1
CASRPRPGTSYNEQFF
TGTGCCAGCAGACCCCGCCCCGGGACGTCCTACAATGAGCAGTTCTTC
>NA|13|TRBV25-1|NA|TRBJ2-7
CASSGTQSYEQYF
TGTGCCAGCAGTGGGACACAGTCCTACGAGCAGTACTTC
>many|14|TRBV10-3|NA|TRBJ1-2
CAISENGGIYGYTF
TGTGCCATCAGTGAGAACGGAGGAATCTATGGCTACACCTTC
>NA|14|TRBV6-1|TRBD1|TRBJ2-2
CATSRDRGYGELFF
TGTGCCACTAGCCGGGACAGGGGGTACGGGGAGCTGTTTTTT
>NA|16|TRBV12-5|NA|TRBJ2-1
CASGLELAGPGHEQFF
TGTGCTAGTGGTTTGGAACTAGCCGGACCGGGGCATGAGCAGTTCTTC
>NA|13|TRBV5-1|TRBD1|TRBJ2-1
CASSPQQGNEQFF
TGCGCCAGCAGCCCGCAACAGGGGAATGAGCAGTTCTTC
>few|15|TRBV12-3/TRBV12-4|NA|TRBJ1-3
CASRPPKGSGNTIYF
TGTGCCAGCAGACCTCCAAAAGGCTCTGGAAACACCATATATTTT
>few|12|TRBV20-1|TRBD1|TRBJ2-5
CSAETGYETQYF
TGCAGTGCTGAGACAGGGTACGAGACCCAGTACTTC
>few|16|TRBV5-1|TRBD2|TRBJ2-7
CASSGRTSGTGYEQYF
TGCGCCAGCAGCGGGAGGACTAGCGGGACCGGCTACGAGCAGTACTTC
>NA|16|TRBV12-3/TRBV12-4|TRBD2|TRBJ2-1
CASDGTSGPSYNEQFF
TGTGCCAGCGATGGGACTAGCGGACCCTCCTACAATGAGCAGTTCTTC
>few|14|TRBV3-1|TRBD2|TRBJ2-7
CASSQGGLAGEHEF
TGTGCCAGCAGCCAAGGGGGACTAGCGGGGGAACATGAATTC
>many|14|TRBV7-2|TRBD1|TRBJ2-3
CASSRDRGTDTQYF
TGTGCCAGCAGCCGGGACAGGGGCACAGATACGCAGTATTTT
>NA|12|TRBV18|NA|TRBJ2-1
CASSPSGDAEFF
TGTGCCAGCTCACCCTCGGGCGATGCGGAGTTCTTC
>few|13|TRBV20-1|NA|TRBJ2-1
CSASREFANEQFF
TGCAGTGCTAGTCGGGAGTTTGCGAATGAGCAGTTCTTC
>many|12|TRBV7-2|NA|TRBJ1-2
CASSPNTYGYTF
TGTGCCAGCAGCCCCAACACCTATGGCTACACCTTC
>NA|12|TRBV20-1|NA|TRBJ2-6
CSARDPGDVLTF
TGCAGTGCTAGAGACCCTGGGGACGTCCTGACTTTC